This record covers a single T cell receptor (beta chain). Germline V lookup: CDR1 MNHEY, CDR2 SVGAGI. Trimming took 2 bases from V and 7 from J, leaving 20 bases between them. CDR3 length equals 16 residues. The record originates from a study of follicular helper T cells after annual influenza vaccination. On the study more broadly: Sampling occurred days 0, 7 and 28 after each influenza vaccination. For some subjects, blood spans the 2013-2014, 2014-2015 and 2015-2016 annual vaccinations.

Clones were read by immunoSEQ multiplex PCR, and TCRdb kept only the in-frame ones, dropping some. The sample has approximately 5,100 clones; roughly 85% are singletons. Time point specified: 2015-2016 season, pre-vaccination. Vaccine contraindications, substance abuse, HIV/AIDS, active malignancy and active illness excluded donors. Per time point, roughly 40-100 mL of blood was sampled. This material consisted of CXCR5- memory CD4+ T cells sorted from blood, taken on the day of influenza vaccination. The source is an adult who received the influenza vaccine. The rearrangement links TRBV6-5 to TRBJ2-5; D tentatively fits TRBD1 or TRBD2 (6 bases each). The CDR3 reads CASSYPRGGRTGTQYF. CDR3 DNA sequence: TGTGCCAGCAGTTACCCACGTGGGGGGCGGACCGGGACCCAGTACTTC.